This TCR beta chain was identified during a study of regulatory T cells in long-lasting Graves disease. Indicated time point: persistent/refractory GD, antithyroid drugs over 5 years with positive TRAb. PBMC-derived RNA was used for the TCR library. Study outcomes and limitations: Under persistent disease, TRBV28, TRBJ1-2 and TRBJ2-5 were used preferentially.

This clonotype was observed once. Its specificity is unknown. A much larger clone lies a single base off, so this may be a read error. Building the TCR beta libraries relied on iRepertoire HTBI primers, and CDR3 regions underwent Arm-PCR. MiXCR, applied by TCRdb to the multiplex PCR reads, yields one record per CDR3 protein. The sample has 450,000 or so distinct CDR3 sequences; under 25% are singletons. The germline V gene encodes CDR1 DFQATT and CDR2 SNEGSKA (reference sequence). The CDR3 contains 13 residues. The V and J ends lost 4 bases and 9 bases, in that order; junction bases with no gene match: 8.

The origin of this receptor is a female donor with Graves disease. The specimen was peripheral blood mononuclear cells (PBMCs), collected when the disease was refractory, from a patient treated with antithyroid drugs. The chain combines TRBV20-1 with TRBJ2-7; 11 nucleotides align to TRBD2. CDR3 in DNA: TGCAGTGCTAAACTAGCGGGAGTCCACGGGCAGTACTTC. Its translation is CSAKLAGVHGQYF.